The following is a TCR beta chain sequence with its context. What it binds is unknown. The data originate from a study of cytomegalovirus exposure and HLA in healthy donors. Study-wide results and limits: An analysis that was carried out later associated approximately 17,000 TCR beta sequences with HLA alleles at 0.05 false discovery rate. Across donors, sequencing depth was assumed by presence/absence analyses to be roughly uniform. Some V segments (TRBV6-2 and TRBV6-3 among them) were excluded as indistinguishable. Cytomegalovirus association was assigned to more than 150 TCR beta chains.

V lost 0 bases, J lost 7 bases, and 15 bases lay in between. Germline CDR1 KGHSH, CDR2 LQKENI. The length of the CDR3 is 16 residues. The PCR used 60 Vbeta and 13 Jbeta primers. Profiled with immunoSEQ multiplex PCR; TCRdb holds only in-frame clones, not every one. The sample yields 120,000 to 150,000 clones, roughly 85% seen once. Sample: PBMCs. The source is a male donor in good health and CMV-seronegative. The chain uses TRBV18 and TRBJ1-4; D not certain. In DNA form, the CDR3 reads TGTGCCAGCTCACCACCTTCATCGCGGCTGTTTGAAAAACTGTTTTTT. It codes for CASSPPSSRLFEKLFF.